These T cell receptor beta chains were read from a single sample in a study of blood T cell repertoires in COVID-19. TCRdb's table, derived via immunoSEQ multiplex PCR, lists solely in-frame clones and lacks some. The sample lists almost 200,000 clones, roughly 80% occurring once. Sequenced material: peripheral blood. Receptors were obtained from a man aged 55 to 69 with COVID-19, enrolled during active disease. Both conserved end residues are part of each CDR3. A D gene is named only where the DNA matches it firmly. Some rows have no size entry. The others give once, few or many, or a class for an expanded clone.

clone size: .; J gene: TRBJ1-1; D gene: TRBD1; V gene: TRBV5-1; CDR3 protein: CASSARTGAGTEAFF; CDR3 DNA: TGCGCCAGCAGCGCCCGGACAGGGGCAGGCACTGAAGCTTTCTTT
clone size: .; J gene: TRBJ1-3; D gene: .; V gene: TRBV7-8; CDR3 protein: CASSLQGRTGNTIYF; CDR3 DNA: TGTGCCAGCAGCTTACAGGGTCGAACTGGAAACACCATATATTTT
clone size: .; J gene: TRBJ1-5; D gene: TRBD1; V gene: TRBV19; CDR3 protein: CASSIAGTASNQPQHF; CDR3 DNA: TGTGCCAGTAGTATCGCTGGGACAGCCTCCAATCAGCCCCAGCATTTT
clone size: .; J gene: TRBJ2-7; D gene: TRBD2; V gene: TRBV6-2/TRBV6-3; CDR3 protein: CASSYSGLAGVYEQYF; CDR3 DNA: TGTGCCAGCAGTTACTCCGGACTAGCGGGAGTCTACGAGCAGTACTTC
clone size: .; J gene: TRBJ1-1; D gene: .; V gene: TRBV10-3; CDR3 protein: CAISESRGPGAEAFF; CDR3 DNA: TGTGCCATCAGTGAGTCGCGGGGGCCAGGGGCTGAAGCTTTCTTT
clone size: .; J gene: TRBJ2-1; D gene: .; V gene: TRBV30; CDR3 protein: CAATGSSYNEQFF; CDR3 DNA: TGTGCCGCAACAGGGAGCTCCTACAATGAGCAGTTCTTC
clone size: .; J gene: TRBJ1-5; D gene: .; V gene: TRBV21-1; CDR3 protein: CASSKVVRSRSNQPQHF; CDR3 DNA: TGTGCCAGCAGCAAAGTGGTGCGCTCCCGGAGCAATCAGCCCCAGCATTTT
clone size: .; J gene: TRBJ1-6; D gene: .; V gene: TRBV19; CDR3 protein: CASSILDSGHNSPLHF; CDR3 DNA: TGTGCCAGTAGTATACTGGACAGCGGACATAATTCACCCCTCCACTTT
clone size: .; J gene: TRBJ2-3; D gene: .; V gene: TRBV5-1; CDR3 protein: CASSLGQITDTQYF; CDR3 DNA: TGCGCCAGCAGCCTTGGACAGATCACAGATACGCAGTATTTT
clone size: .; J gene: TRBJ1-1; D gene: .; V gene: TRBV5-4; CDR3 protein: CASSLDFHGAFF; CDR3 DNA: TGTGCCAGCAGCTTGGATTTCCACGGAGCTTTCTTT
clone size: .; J gene: TRBJ1-3; D gene: .; V gene: TRBV3-1/TRBV3-2; CDR3 protein: CASSQEGRGGNTIYF; CDR3 DNA: TGTGCCAGCAGCCAAGAGGGAAGGGGTGGAAACACCATATATTTT
clone size: .; J gene: TRBJ1-2; D gene: .; V gene: TRBV19; CDR3 protein: CASTQVGGRYGYTF; CDR3 DNA: TGTGCCAGTACGCAGGTGGGGGGGCGCTATGGCTACACCTTC
clone size: .; J gene: TRBJ1-3; D gene: TRBD1; V gene: TRBV6-6; CDR3 protein: CASHSGGWGNTIYF; CDR3 DNA: TGTGCCAGTCACTCAGGGGGTTGGGGAAACACCATATATTTT
clone size: .; J gene: TRBJ1-1; D gene: TRBD1; V gene: TRBV7-8; CDR3 protein: CASSTHPGGGGTEAFF; CDR3 DNA: TGTGCCAGCAGCACTCATCCAGGGGGCGGCGGCACTGAAGCTTTCTTT
clone size: .; J gene: TRBJ1-6; D gene: TRBD1; V gene: TRBV27; CDR3 protein: CASRTEGQYNSPLHF; CDR3 DNA: TGTGCCAGCAGGACAGAGGGACAGTATAATTCACCCCTCCACTTT
clone size: .; J gene: TRBJ2-7; D gene: TRBD1; V gene: TRBV3-1/TRBV3-2; CDR3 protein: CASSQDRYRGYLGEQYF; CDR3 DNA: TGTGCCAGCAGCCAAGATAGGTACAGGGGCTACCTAGGAGAGCAGTACTTC
clone size: .; J gene: TRBJ1-1; D gene: TRBD1; V gene: TRBV5-1; CDR3 protein: CASSLDLTGSEAFF; CDR3 DNA: TGCGCCAGCAGCTTGGACTTGACAGGGAGTGAAGCTTTCTTT
clone size: .; J gene: TRBJ1-5; D gene: TRBD1; V gene: TRBV18; CDR3 protein: CASSPGQGNNQPQHF; CDR3 DNA: TGTGCCAGCTCACCAGGACAGGGGAACAATCAGCCCCAGCATTTT
clone size: .; J gene: TRBJ2-3; D gene: TRBD2; V gene: TRBV14; CDR3 protein: CASSAGGSRQYF; CDR3 DNA: TGTGCCAGCAGCGCGGGGGGGAGTAGGCAGTATTTT
clone size: .; J gene: TRBJ1-1; D gene: .; V gene: TRBV7-9; CDR3 protein: CASSLDERTEAFF; CDR3 DNA: TGTGCCAGCAGCTTAGATGAGCGGACTGAAGCTTTCTTT
clone size: .; J gene: TRBJ2-7; D gene: .; V gene: TRBV11-1; CDR3 protein: CASSSRLASYEQYF; CDR3 DNA: TGTGCCAGCAGCTCCAGGTTGGCCTCCTACGAGCAGTACTTC
clone size: .; J gene: TRBJ1-1; D gene: .; V gene: TRBV7-2; CDR3 protein: CASSLVVGSLNTEAFF; CDR3 DNA: TGTGCCAGCAGTTTAGTCGTGGGCAGCTTGAACACTGAAGCTTTCTTT
clone size: .; J gene: TRBJ1-2; D gene: TRBD1; V gene: TRBV2; CDR3 protein: CASSELRTGNYGYTF; CDR3 DNA: TGTGCCAGCAGTGAACTACGGACAGGGAACTATGGCTACACCTTC
clone size: .; J gene: TRBJ1-6; D gene: .; V gene: TRBV7-2; CDR3 protein: CASSPGGGRVNSPLHF; CDR3 DNA: TGTGCCAGCAGCCCAGGCGGGGGCAGGGTGAATTCACCCCTCCACTTT
clone size: .; J gene: TRBJ2-7; D gene: .; V gene: TRBV28; CDR3 protein: CASSSQTYEQYF; CDR3 DNA: TGTGCCAGCAGTTCCCAGACCTACGAGCAGTACTTC
clone size: .; J gene: TRBJ2-7; D gene: TRBD1; V gene: TRBV11-2; CDR3 protein: CASSLGRLPRTGGIHEQYF; CDR3 DNA: TGTGCCAGCAGCTTAGGCCGACTACCAAGGACAGGGGGCATACACGAGCAGTACTTC
clone size: .; J gene: TRBJ2-1; D gene: .; V gene: TRBV9; CDR3 protein: CASSVGWGSYNEQFF; CDR3 DNA: TGTGCCAGCAGCGTAGGCTGGGGCAGCTACAATGAGCAGTTCTTC
clone size: .; J gene: TRBJ2-2; D gene: TRBD1; V gene: TRBV2; CDR3 protein: CASRGGTANTGELFF; CDR3 DNA: TGTGCCAGCAGGGGTGGGACAGCGAACACCGGGGAGCTGTTTTTT
clone size: .; J gene: TRBJ1-1; D gene: .; V gene: TRBV7-6; CDR3 protein: CASSPGRNTEAFF; CDR3 DNA: TGTGCCAGCAGCCCGGGTCGGAACACTGAAGCTTTCTTT
clone size: .; J gene: TRBJ1-2; D gene: .; V gene: TRBV13; CDR3 protein: CASSLGGHGYTF; CDR3 DNA: TGTGCCAGCAGCTTAGGGGGCCATGGCTACACCTTC
clone size: few; J gene: TRBJ2-6; D gene: TRBD1; V gene: TRBV9; CDR3 protein: CASSVHPGQGLTGANVLTF; CDR3 DNA: TGTGCCAGCAGCGTTCATCCGGGACAGGGGTTGACTGGGGCCAACGTCCTGACTTTC
clone size: .; J gene: TRBJ2-2; D gene: TRBD1; V gene: TRBV6-5; CDR3 protein: CASSIGGRGTGELFF; CDR3 DNA: TGTGCCAGCAGTATAGGGGGCCGGGGCACCGGGGAGCTGTTTTTT
clone size: .; J gene: TRBJ1-5; D gene: TRBD1; V gene: TRBV25-1; CDR3 protein: CASSPTGKGQPQHF; CDR3 DNA: TGTGCCAGCAGTCCGACAGGGAAGGGTCAGCCCCAGCATTTT
clone size: .; J gene: TRBJ1-4; D gene: .; V gene: TRBV25-1; CDR3 protein: CASSEYAGANEKLFF; CDR3 DNA: TGTGCCAGCAGTGAATATGCAGGGGCTAATGAAAAACTGTTTTTT
clone size: few; J gene: TRBJ2-7; D gene: .; V gene: TRBV11-2; CDR3 protein: CASSIGSRVHEQYF; CDR3 DNA: TGTGCCAGCAGCATCGGGTCCAGGGTGCACGAGCAGTACTTC
clone size: .; J gene: TRBJ1-6; D gene: TRBD1; V gene: TRBV6-1; CDR3 protein: CASSEELRQGGYSPLHF; CDR3 DNA: TGTGCCAGCAGTGAAGAACTCAGGCAGGGGGGTTATTCACCCCTCCACTTT
clone size: once; J gene: TRBJ2-4; D gene: TRBD1; V gene: TRBV5-6; CDR3 protein: CASSVGTGAVAKNIQYF; CDR3 DNA: TGTGCCAGCAGCGTCGGGACAGGGGCGGTCGCCAAAAACATTCAGTACTTC
clone size: .; J gene: TRBJ1-1; D gene: TRBD1; V gene: TRBV2; CDR3 protein: CASSERGGGQGAWYAEAFF; CDR3 DNA: TGTGCCAGCAGTGAACGGGGTGGGGGACAGGGGGCATGGTACGCTGAAGCTTTCTTT
clone size: few; J gene: TRBJ1-5; D gene: .; V gene: TRBV27; CDR3 protein: CASIKGVVQPQHF; CDR3 DNA: TGTGCCAGCATCAAAGGGGTTGTTCAGCCCCAGCATTTT
clone size: .; J gene: TRBJ1-1; D gene: TRBD1; V gene: TRBV11-2; CDR3 protein: CASSIGTGVGNTEAFF; CDR3 DNA: TGTGCCAGCAGCATAGGGACAGGGGTGGGGAACACTGAAGCTTTCTTT
clone size: .; J gene: TRBJ1-1; D gene: .; V gene: TRBV4-1; CDR3 protein: CASSQELTTVAFF; CDR3 DNA: TGCGCCAGCAGCCAAGAACTGACAACGGTAGCTTTCTTT
clone size: .; J gene: TRBJ2-7; D gene: .; V gene: TRBV4-2; CDR3 protein: CASSQGGAFYEQYF; CDR3 DNA: TGTGCCAGCAGCCAAGGGGGCGCCTTCTACGAGCAGTACTTC
clone size: .; J gene: TRBJ1-5; D gene: TRBD1; V gene: TRBV18; CDR3 protein: CASSPRTGDQPQHF; CDR3 DNA: TGTGCCAGCTCACCAAGGACAGGGGACCAGCCCCAGCATTTT
clone size: .; J gene: TRBJ2-1; D gene: TRBD1; V gene: TRBV6-5; CDR3 protein: CASTDREGSYNEQFF; CDR3 DNA: TGTGCCAGCACCGACAGGGAAGGCTCCTACAATGAGCAGTTCTTC
clone size: .; J gene: TRBJ1-1; D gene: TRBD1; V gene: TRBV19; CDR3 protein: CASSPGQANTEAFF; CDR3 DNA: TGTGCCAGTAGTCCAGGACAGGCCAACACTGAAGCTTTCTTT
clone size: .; J gene: TRBJ1-4; D gene: TRBD1; V gene: TRBV5-4; CDR3 protein: CASSPGTGGAVTNEKLFF; CDR3 DNA: TGTGCCAGCAGCCCCGGGACAGGGGGCGCTGTGACTAATGAAAAACTGTTTTTT
clone size: .; J gene: TRBJ2-7; D gene: .; V gene: TRBV2; CDR3 protein: CASRARDFHYEQYF; CDR3 DNA: TGTGCCAGCAGAGCCCGGGACTTCCACTACGAGCAGTACTTC
clone size: .; J gene: TRBJ2-1; D gene: .; V gene: TRBV7-3; CDR3 protein: CASSLNLNEQFF; CDR3 DNA: TGTGCCAGCAGCTTAAACCTAAATGAGCAGTTCTTC
clone size: .; J gene: TRBJ2-7; D gene: TRBD2; V gene: TRBV27; CDR3 protein: CASGLAGRTLSYEQYF; CDR3 DNA: TGTGCCAGCGGCCTAGCGGGAAGAACCCTCTCCTACGAGCAGTACTTC
clone size: .; J gene: TRBJ2-7; D gene: .; V gene: TRBV7-9; CDR3 protein: CASSVGAGSYEQYF; CDR3 DNA: TGTGCCAGCAGTGTGGGGGCAGGTTCCTACGAGCAGTACTTC
clone size: once; J gene: TRBJ2-7; D gene: TRBD1; V gene: TRBV5-1; CDR3 protein: CASSLGGTGNSYEQYF; CDR3 DNA: TGCGCCAGCAGCTTGGGCGGGACAGGGAATTCCTACGAGCAGTACTTC
clone size: .; J gene: TRBJ1-2; D gene: TRBD1; V gene: TRBV19; CDR3 protein: CASLFPGQGFYGYTF; CDR3 DNA: TGTGCCAGTCTATTCCCGGGACAGGGCTTCTATGGCTACACCTTC
clone size: .; J gene: TRBJ1-6; D gene: .; V gene: TRBV27; CDR3 protein: CASSTRGTDSPLHF; CDR3 DNA: TGTGCCAGCAGCACGCGGGGTACCGATTCACCCCTCCACTTT
clone size: .; J gene: TRBJ2-3; D gene: TRBD1; V gene: TRBV6-6; CDR3 protein: CASRTGTGVEGTQYF; CDR3 DNA: TGTGCCAGCAGGACCGGGACAGGGGTAGAGGGTACGCAGTATTTT
clone size: .; J gene: TRBJ2-1; D gene: TRBD2; V gene: TRBV10-3; CDR3 protein: CAISREGLLYNEQFF; CDR3 DNA: TGTGCCATCAGCCGGGAGGGCCTACTCTACAATGAGCAGTTCTTC
clone size: once; J gene: TRBJ1-2; D gene: .; V gene: TRBV29-1; CDR3 protein: CSAGGGNYGYTF; CDR3 DNA: TGCAGCGCCGGGGGGGGTAACTATGGCTACACCTTC
clone size: .; J gene: TRBJ1-1; D gene: .; V gene: TRBV10-2; CDR3 protein: CASSEQKNTEAFF; CDR3 DNA: TGCGCCAGCAGTGAACAGAAGAACACTGAAGCTTTCTTT
clone size: .; J gene: TRBJ2-1; D gene: TRBD2; V gene: TRBV6-5; CDR3 protein: CASRASGKNEQFF; CDR3 DNA: TGTGCCAGCAGGGCTAGCGGGAAGAATGAGCAGTTCTTC
clone size: .; J gene: TRBJ2-2; D gene: TRBD2; V gene: TRBV5-6; CDR3 protein: CASSMGLADTGELFF; CDR3 DNA: TGTGCCAGCAGCATGGGACTAGCAGACACCGGGGAGCTGTTTTTT
clone size: .; J gene: TRBJ1-6; D gene: .; V gene: TRBV6-1; CDR3 protein: CASSEAPGGTYNSPLHF; CDR3 DNA: TGTGCCAGCAGTGAAGCGCCGGGAGGGACCTATAATTCACCCCTCCACTTT